This TCR beta chain was sequenced in a study of siplizumab effects on memory and regulatory T cells. Remarks on this clone: Its antigen is currently unknown.

Data came from immunoSEQ multiplex PCR; TCRdb stores just in-frame clones and leaves some out. In the table there are under 140,000 clones, roughly 92% of which are singletons. The V end lost 4 bases, the J end lost 7 bases, and 11 bases lay between the germline ends. Germline CDR1 is MNHEY and CDR2 is SMNVEV (reference sequence). There are 14 residues in the CDR3. The study, taken as a whole, reports: For siplizumab cultures, the suppressive function of their proliferating Tregs was not confirmed. Memory cells seemed less diverse than naive T cells, which also seemed major contributors to the alloresponse.

The TCR comes from a human donor in good health. The gene calls are TRBV27 and TRBJ1-6; D not resolved. The sample consisted of CD4+ T cells sorted from blood. CDR3 amino acids: CASSSRLENSPLHF. CDR3 DNA: TGTGCCAGCAGTTCTCGACTGGAGAATTCACCCCTCCACTTT.